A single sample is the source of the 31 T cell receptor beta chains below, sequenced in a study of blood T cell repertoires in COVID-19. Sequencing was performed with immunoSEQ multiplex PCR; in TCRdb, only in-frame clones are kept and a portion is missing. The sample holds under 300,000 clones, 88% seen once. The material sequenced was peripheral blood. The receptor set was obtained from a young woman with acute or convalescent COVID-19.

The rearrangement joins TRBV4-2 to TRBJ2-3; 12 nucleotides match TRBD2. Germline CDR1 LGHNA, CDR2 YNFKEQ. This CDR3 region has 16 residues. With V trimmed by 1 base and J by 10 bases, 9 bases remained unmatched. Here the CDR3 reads CASSQASTSGRWAQYF. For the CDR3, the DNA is TGTGCCAGCAGCCAAGCCTCGACTAGCGGGAGATGGGCGCAGTATTTT.

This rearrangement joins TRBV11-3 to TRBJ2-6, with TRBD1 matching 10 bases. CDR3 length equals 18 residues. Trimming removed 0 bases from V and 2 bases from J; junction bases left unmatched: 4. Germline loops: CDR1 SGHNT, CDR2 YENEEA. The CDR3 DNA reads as TGTGCCAGCAGCTTAGAGACAGGGGGCTCCCCTGGGGCCAACGTCCTGACTTTC. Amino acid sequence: CASSLETGGSPGANVLTF.

CDR3 DNA sequence: TGTGCCAGCAGCGTAGGGCGAGCGGGAGGGGTATACAATGAGCAGTTCTTC. Translated, it gives CASSVGRAGGVYNEQFF. The V gene is TRBV9, the J gene TRBJ2-1; TRBD2 agrees at 10 bases. Trimming at V came to 0 bases and at J to 4 bases, leaving 7 bases not matched to a gene. CDR3 length: 17 amino acids. Germline values: CDR1 SGDLS, CDR2 YYNGEE.

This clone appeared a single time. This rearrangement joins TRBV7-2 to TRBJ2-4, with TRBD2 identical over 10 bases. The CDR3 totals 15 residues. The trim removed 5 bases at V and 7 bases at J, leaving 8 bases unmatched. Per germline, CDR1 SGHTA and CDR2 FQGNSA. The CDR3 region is CASSHGGTSVNIQYF. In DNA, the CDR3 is TGTGCCAGCAGCCATGGGGGGACTAGCGTGAACATTCAGTACTTC.

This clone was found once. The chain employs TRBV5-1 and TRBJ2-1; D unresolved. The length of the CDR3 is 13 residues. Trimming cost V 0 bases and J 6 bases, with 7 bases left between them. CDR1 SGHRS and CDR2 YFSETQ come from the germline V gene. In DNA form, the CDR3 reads TGCGCCAGCAGCTTGGGGCACCTCAATGAGCAGTTCTTC. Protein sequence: CASSLGHLNEQFF. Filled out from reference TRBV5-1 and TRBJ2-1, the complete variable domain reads KAGVTQTPRYLIKTRGQQVTLSCSPISGHRSVSWYQQTPGQGLQFLFEYFSETQRNKGNFPGRFSGRQFSNSRSEMNVSTLELGDSALYLCASSLGHLNEQFFGPGTRLTVL.

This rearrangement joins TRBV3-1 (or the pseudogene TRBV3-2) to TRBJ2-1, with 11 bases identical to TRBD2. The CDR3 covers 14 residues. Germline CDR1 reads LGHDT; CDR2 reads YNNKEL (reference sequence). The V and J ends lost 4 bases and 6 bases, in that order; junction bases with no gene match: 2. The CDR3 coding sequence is TGTGCCAGCAGCCTTCTAGCGGGAGGCAATGAGCAGTTCTTC. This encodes CASSLLAGGNEQFF.

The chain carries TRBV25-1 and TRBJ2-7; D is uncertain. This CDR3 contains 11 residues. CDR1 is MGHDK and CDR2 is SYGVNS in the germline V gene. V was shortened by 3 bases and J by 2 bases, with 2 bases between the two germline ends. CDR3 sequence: CASSDTYEQYF. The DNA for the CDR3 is TGTGCCAGCAGTGATACCTACGAGCAGTACTTC.

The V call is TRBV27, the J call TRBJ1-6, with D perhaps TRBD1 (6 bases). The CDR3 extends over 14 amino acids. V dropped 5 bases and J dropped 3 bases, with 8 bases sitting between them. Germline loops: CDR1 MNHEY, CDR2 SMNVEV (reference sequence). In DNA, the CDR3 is TGTGCCAGCAGTCAACAGGGCTATAATTCACCCCTCCACTTT. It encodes CASSQQGYNSPLHF.

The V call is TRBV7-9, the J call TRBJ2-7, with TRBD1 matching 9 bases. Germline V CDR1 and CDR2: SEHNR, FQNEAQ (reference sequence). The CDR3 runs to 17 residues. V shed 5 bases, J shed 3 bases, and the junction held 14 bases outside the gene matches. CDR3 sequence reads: CASSASRPGQGVYEQYF. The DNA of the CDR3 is TGTGCCAGCAGCGCATCTAGACCGGGACAGGGTGTCTACGAGCAGTACTTC.

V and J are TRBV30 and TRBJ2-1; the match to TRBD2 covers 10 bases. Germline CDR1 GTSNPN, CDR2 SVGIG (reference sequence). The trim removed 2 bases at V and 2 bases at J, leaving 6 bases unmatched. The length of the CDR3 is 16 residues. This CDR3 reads CAWSKGLAATYNEQFF. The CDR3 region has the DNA TGTGCCTGGAGTAAAGGACTAGCGGCAACCTACAATGAGCAGTTCTTC.

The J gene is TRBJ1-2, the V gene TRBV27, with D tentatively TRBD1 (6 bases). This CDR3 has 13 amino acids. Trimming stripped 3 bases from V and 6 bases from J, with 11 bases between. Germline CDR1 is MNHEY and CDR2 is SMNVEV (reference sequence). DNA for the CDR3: TGTGCCAGCAGTTTGTATCCAGGGGATGGCTACACCTTC. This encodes CASSLYPGDGYTF.

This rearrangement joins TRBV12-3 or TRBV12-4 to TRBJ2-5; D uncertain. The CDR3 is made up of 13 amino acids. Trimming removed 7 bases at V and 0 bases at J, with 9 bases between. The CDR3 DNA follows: TGTGCCAGCACCCTTAGTCACCAAGAGACCCAGTACTTC. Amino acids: CASTLSHQETQYF.

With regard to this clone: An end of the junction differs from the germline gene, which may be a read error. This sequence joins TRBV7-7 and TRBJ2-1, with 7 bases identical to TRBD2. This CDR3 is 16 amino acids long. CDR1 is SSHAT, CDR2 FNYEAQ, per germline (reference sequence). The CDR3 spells CASSLQGRAGENEQFF. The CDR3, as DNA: TGTGCTAGCAGCTTACAAGGCAGGGCGGGGGAAAATGAGCAGTTCTTC.

In DNA, the CDR3 is TGTGCCAGCAGCTTGGAGGTGGACTGGGACTATGGCTACACCTTC. It codes for CASSLEVDWDYGYTF. The V and J genes are TRBV5-8 and TRBJ1-2; D unresolved. Germline V gene lookup returns CDR1 SGHTS and CDR2 YDEGEE. This CDR3 comprises 15 residues. Deletions cut 0 bases from V and 3 bases from J, with 12 bases between.

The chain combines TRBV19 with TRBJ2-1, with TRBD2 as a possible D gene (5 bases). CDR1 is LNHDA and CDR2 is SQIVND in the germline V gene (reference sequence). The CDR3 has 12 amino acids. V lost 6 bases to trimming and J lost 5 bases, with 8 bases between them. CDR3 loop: CASSGLDNEQFF. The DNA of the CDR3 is TGTGCCAGTAGCGGACTTGACAATGAGCAGTTCTTC.

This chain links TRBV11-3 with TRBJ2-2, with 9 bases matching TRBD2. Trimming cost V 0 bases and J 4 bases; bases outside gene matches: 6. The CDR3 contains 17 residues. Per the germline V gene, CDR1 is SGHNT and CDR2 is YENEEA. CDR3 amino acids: CASSLETREGRTGELFF. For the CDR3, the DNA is TGTGCCAGCAGCTTAGAGACGCGGGAGGGCCGCACCGGGGAGCTGTTTTTT.

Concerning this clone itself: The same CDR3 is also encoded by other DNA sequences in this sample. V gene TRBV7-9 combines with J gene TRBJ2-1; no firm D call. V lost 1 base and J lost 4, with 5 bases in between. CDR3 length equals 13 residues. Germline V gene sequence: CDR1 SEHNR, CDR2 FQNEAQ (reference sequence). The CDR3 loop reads CASSLGQYNEQFF. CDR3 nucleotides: TGTGCCAGCAGCTTAGGGCAGTACAATGAGCAGTTCTTC.

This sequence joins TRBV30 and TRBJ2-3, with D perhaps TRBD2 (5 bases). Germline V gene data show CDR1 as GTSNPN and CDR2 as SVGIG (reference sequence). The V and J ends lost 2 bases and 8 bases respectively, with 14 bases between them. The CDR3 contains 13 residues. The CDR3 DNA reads TGTGCCTGGAGTCCAGAGGGCCGGGCTACGCAGTATTTT. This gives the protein CAWSPEGRATQYF.

The CDR3 sequence: CASRDRQGLANVLTF. CDR3 DNA: TGTGCCAGCAGGGACCGACAGGGTCTTGCCAACGTCCTGACTTTC. The chain is built from TRBV2 and TRBJ2-6; 7 nucleotides align to TRBD1. The CDR3 contains 15 residues. Looked up from germline, CDR1 is SNHLY and CDR2 is FYNNEI. V was clipped by 6 bases and J by 7 bases; unmatched bases: 9.

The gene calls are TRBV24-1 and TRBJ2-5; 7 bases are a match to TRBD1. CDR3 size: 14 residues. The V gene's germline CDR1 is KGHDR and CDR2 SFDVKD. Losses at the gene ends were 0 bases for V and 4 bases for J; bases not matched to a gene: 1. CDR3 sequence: CATSDLTGAETQYF. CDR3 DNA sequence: TGTGCCACCAGTGATTTGACAGGGGCAGAGACCCAGTACTTC.

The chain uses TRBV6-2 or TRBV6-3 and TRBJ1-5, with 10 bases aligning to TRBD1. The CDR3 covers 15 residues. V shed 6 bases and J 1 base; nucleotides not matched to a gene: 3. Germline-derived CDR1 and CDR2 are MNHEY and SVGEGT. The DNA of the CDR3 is TGTGCCAGCAGCAGGGACAGGGGAAGCAATCAGCCCCAGCATTTT. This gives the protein CASSRDRGSNQPQHF.

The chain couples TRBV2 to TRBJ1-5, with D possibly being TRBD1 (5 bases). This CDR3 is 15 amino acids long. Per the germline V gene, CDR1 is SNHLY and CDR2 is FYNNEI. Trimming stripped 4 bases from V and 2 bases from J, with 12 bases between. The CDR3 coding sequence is TGTGCCAGCAGTGTCCAGGGATCTGGCAATCAGCCCCAGCATTTT. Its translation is CASSVQGSGNQPQHF.

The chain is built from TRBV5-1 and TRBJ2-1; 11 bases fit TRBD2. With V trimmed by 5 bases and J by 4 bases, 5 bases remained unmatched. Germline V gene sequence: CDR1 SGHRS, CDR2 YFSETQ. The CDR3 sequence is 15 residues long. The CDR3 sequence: CASRFTSGSYNEQFF. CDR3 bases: TGCGCCAGCAGATTCACTAGCGGGAGTTACAATGAGCAGTTCTTC.

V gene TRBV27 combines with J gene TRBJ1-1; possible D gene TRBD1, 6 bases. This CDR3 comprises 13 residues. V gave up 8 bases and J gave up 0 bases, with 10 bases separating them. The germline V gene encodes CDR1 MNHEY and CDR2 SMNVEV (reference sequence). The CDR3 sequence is CASRTGLNTEAFF. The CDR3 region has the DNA TGTGCCAGCCGAACAGGGCTGAACACTGAAGCTTTCTTT.

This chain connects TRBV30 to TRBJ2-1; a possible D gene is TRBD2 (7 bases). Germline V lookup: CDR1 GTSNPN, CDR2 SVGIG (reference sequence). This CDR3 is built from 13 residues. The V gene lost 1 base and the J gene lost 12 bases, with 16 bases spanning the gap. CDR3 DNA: TGTGCCTGGAGTGCCCAGGGGACGGGGGGGCAGTTCTTC. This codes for CAWSAQGTGGQFF.

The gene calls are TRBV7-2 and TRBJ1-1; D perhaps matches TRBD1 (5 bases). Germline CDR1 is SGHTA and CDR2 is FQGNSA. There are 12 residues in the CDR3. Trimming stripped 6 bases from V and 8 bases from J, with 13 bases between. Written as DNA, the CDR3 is TGTGCCAGCAGGCGCGACAGTTTAGAAGCTTTCTTT. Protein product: CASRRDSLEAFF.

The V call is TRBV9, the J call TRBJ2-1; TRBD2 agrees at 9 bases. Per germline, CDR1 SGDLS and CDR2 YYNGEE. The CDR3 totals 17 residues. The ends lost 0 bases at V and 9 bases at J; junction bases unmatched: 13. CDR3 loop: CASSVDPAGGIRPEQFF. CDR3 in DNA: TGTGCCAGCAGCGTAGACCCGGCGGGAGGGATCCGACCTGAGCAGTTCTTC.

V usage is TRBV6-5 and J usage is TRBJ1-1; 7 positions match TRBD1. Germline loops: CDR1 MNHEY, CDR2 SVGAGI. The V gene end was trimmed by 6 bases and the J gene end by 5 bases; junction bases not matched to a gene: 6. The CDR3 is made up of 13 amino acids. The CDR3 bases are TGTGCCAGCAGCCACAGGGGTTCAACTGAAGCTTTCTTT. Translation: CASSHRGSTEAFF.

CDR3 nucleotide sequence: TGTGCCAGCAGCTTAACGGGGCTAGCGGGAGTGTACAATGAGCAGTTCTTC. It is translated as CASSLTGLAGVYNEQFF. The J gene is TRBJ2-1, the V gene TRBV7-3; TRBD2 matches at 10 bases. V lost 0 bases and J lost 4; bases outside the gene matches: 6. This CDR3 has 17 residues. CDR1 and CDR2 (germline): SGHTA, FQGTGA.

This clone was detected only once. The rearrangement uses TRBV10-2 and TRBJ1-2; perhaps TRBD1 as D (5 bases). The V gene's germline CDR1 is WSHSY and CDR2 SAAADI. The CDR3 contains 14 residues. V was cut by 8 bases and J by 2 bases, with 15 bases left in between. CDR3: CASGQGLNNYGYTF. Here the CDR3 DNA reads TGCGCCAGCGGCCAGGGCTTGAACAACTATGGCTACACCTTC.

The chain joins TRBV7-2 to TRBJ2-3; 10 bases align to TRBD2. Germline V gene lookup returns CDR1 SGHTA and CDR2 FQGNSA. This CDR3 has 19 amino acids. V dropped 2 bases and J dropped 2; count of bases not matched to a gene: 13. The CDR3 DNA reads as TGTGCCAGCAGCTTATTATTCGGGGCTAGCGGGAGCACCACAGATACGCAGTATTTT. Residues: CASSLLFGASGSTTDTQYF.